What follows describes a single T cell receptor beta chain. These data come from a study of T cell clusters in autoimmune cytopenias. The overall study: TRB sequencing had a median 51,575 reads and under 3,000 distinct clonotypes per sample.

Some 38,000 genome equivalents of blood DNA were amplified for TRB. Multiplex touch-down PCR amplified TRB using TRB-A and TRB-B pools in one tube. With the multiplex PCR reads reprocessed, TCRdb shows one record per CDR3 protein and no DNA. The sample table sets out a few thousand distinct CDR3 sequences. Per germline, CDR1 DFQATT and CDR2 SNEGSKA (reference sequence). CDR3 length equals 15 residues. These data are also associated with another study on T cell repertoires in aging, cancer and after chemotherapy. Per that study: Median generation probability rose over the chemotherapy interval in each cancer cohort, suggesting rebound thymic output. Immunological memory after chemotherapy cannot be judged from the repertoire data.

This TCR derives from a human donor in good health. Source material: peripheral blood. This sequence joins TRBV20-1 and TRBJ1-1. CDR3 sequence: CSARDRAGANTEAFF.